A selection of T cell receptor beta chains follows, all from one sample in a study of T cells after yellow fever vaccination. TCRdb reprocessed the 5' RACE reads via MiXCR and lists one record per CDR3 protein. This table has some 500,000 distinct CDR3 sequences, roughly 14% appearing once. This sample comprised PBMCs, obtained on the day of the yellow fever booster vaccination. All receptors derive from a man under 40 who received the YFV17D yellow fever vaccine. The CDR3 runs from the conserved cysteine through the conserved F or W. D genes are given only for firm matches. Clone size, where shown, is once, few, many, or a class for clones that have expanded.

>few|TRBD1|TRBJ2-1|TRBV5-1
CASSLFGQGTGDEQFF
TGCGCCAGCAGCTTGTTCGGACAGGGCACTGGGGATGAGCAGTTCTTC
>few|-|TRBJ1-2|TRBV29-1
CSVEEEPGLRNNYGYTF
TGCAGCGTTGAAGAGGAGCCGGGCCTGCGGAATAACTATGGCTACACCTTC
>few|TRBD2|TRBJ2-3|TRBV15
CATSNRLAGGRDTQYF
TGTGCCACCAGCAACCGACTAGCGGGAGGGCGAGATACGCAGTATTTT
>-|TRBD2|TRBJ2-3|TRBV20-1
CSARPGRAVDTQYF
TGCAGTGCTAGACCAGGGAGGGCGGTAGATACGCAGTATTTT
>few|-|TRBJ2-5|TRBV7-8
CASTPPGGGKETQYF
TGTGCCAGCACCCCCCCGGGTGGTGGTAAAGAGACCCAGTACTTC
>few|-|TRBJ1-2|TRBV30
CAWSGGDDNYGYTF
TGTGCCTGGAGTGGAGGAGATGATAACTATGGCTACACCTTC
>few|-|TRBJ2-1|TRBV10-2
CASRDTLPNEQFF
TGCGCCAGCAGAGACACTCTCCCCAATGAGCAGTTCTTC
>few|-|TRBJ1-6|TRBV20-1
CSARDLEQPPNSPLHF
TGCAGTGCTAGAGATTTGGAGCAACCCCCTAATTCACCCCTCCACTTT
>-|TRBD1|TRBJ2-2|TRBV9
CASSGGQWAHLTGELFF
TGTGCCAGCAGCGGGGGACAGTGGGCGCATTTAACCGGGGAGCTGTTTTTT
>-|-|TRBJ2-7|TRBV28
CASRLGCYEQYF
TGTGCCAGCAGGCTGGGTTGCTACGAGCAGTACTTC
>few|-|TRBJ2-2|TRBV2
CASSSGHLNTGELFF
TGTGCCAGCAGTTCGGGACACCTGAACACCGGGGAGCTGTTTTTT
>many|TRBD1|TRBJ2-2|TRBV6-2/TRBV6-3
CATRQGNTGELFF
TGTGCCACAAGACAGGGGAACACCGGGGAGCTGTTTTTT